The clone carrying this TCR beta chain was seen many times. Its antigen is unidentified. Since the library was made to target alpha chains, this beta chain is a stray read and its abundance is not meaningful. The data belong to a study of spatial heterogeneity in lung cancer. Study results and limitations: How many expanded intratumoral alpha and beta TCRs were present tracked the tumor mutation count, which was a count of nonsynonymous mutations.

The time point was: sample taken at primary tumor resection. There were approximately 69 donors, all of them untreated patients with early-stage non-small cell lung cancer. Germline CDR1 reads SGHTA; CDR2 reads FQGNSA. Unmatched junction bases numbered 2, after V lost 1 base and J lost 14 bases. The CDR3 spans 11 residues. TCRdb processed the 5' RACE reads anew with MiXCR; each CDR3 protein has one entry. In the table there are over 8,500 distinct CDR3 sequences, 4.5% to 6.5% of which are singletons. V and J are TRBV7-2 and TRBJ2-1; 7 bases match TRBD2. The sample consisted of lung tumor tissue, taken at surgery. The sequence was collected from a male donor with early-stage non-small cell lung cancer. CDR3 sequence (DNA): TGTGCCAGCAGCTTAGTGGGGGGGAAGTTCTTC. Encoded protein: CASSLVGGKFF.